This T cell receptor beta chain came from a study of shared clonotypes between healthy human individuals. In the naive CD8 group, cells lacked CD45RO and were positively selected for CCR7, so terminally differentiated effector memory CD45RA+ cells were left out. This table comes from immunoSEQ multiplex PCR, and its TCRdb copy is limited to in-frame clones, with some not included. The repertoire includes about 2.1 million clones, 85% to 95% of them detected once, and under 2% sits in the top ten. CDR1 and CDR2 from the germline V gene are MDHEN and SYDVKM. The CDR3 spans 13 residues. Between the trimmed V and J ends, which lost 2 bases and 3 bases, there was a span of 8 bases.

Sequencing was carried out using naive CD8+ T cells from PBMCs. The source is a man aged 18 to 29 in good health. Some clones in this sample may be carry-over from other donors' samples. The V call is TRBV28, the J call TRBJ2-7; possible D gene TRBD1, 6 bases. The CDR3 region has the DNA TGTGCCAGCAGTTTAGACAGGAACTACGAGCAGTACTTC. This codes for CASSLDRNYEQYF.